This is a list of T cell receptor beta chains from one sample in a study of cytomegalovirus exposure and HLA in healthy donors. Generated by immunoSEQ multiplex PCR, the TCRdb table keeps only in-frame clones and is missing some. The listing records over 65,000 clones. The material sequenced was PBMCs. The receptor source for this set is a man younger than 40 in good health and CMV-seronegative. CDR3s include the opening cysteine and the closing phenylalanine or tryptophan. D genes are given only for firm matches. Clone sizes are given selectively: once, few, many, or a class where the clone is expanded.

v_call	d_call	j_call	clone_size	cdr3_length	cdr3_nt	cdr3_aa
TRBV21-1	-	TRBJ2-7	-	15	TGTGCCAGCAGCTTTCCGCGGGTTAGCGGACGTGCGCAGTACTTC	CASSFPRVSGRAQYF
TRBV7-3	TRBD1	TRBJ1-1	-	14	TGTGCCAGCAGCTTTACAGGGGGCTCTACTGAAGCTTTCTTT	CASSFTGGSTEAFF
TRBV6-1	TRBD1	TRBJ1-2	-	12	TGTGCCGTTAGTCCGGGACAGGGGCTACTAACCTTC	CAVSPGQGLLTF
TRBV29-1	TRBD1	TRBJ1-2	-	11	TGCAGCGTACAGGGGACCGATGGCTACACCTTC	CSVQGTDGYTF
TRBV29-1	TRBD2	TRBJ2-5	-	15	TGCAGCGTTGTAAAAGCGGGGGGGCCGGGGGAGACCCAGTACTTC	CSVVKAGGPGETQYF
TRBV9	TRBD2	TRBJ2-5	-	15	TGTGCCAGCAGCGCGGGTCTAGCGGACCAAGAGACCCAGTACTTC	CASSAGLADQETQYF
TRBV2	-	TRBJ1-2	-	14	TGTGCCAGCAGACCCGACAGTTTTAACTATGGCTACACCTTC	CASRPDSFNYGYTF
TRBV4-3	TRBD1	TRBJ1-3	-	17	TGCGCCAGCAGCCAAGCCCGAGGGACAGAAGACCTAAACACCATATATTTT	CASSQARGTEDLNTIYF
TRBV5-1	TRBD1	TRBJ2-7	-	14	TGCGCCAGCAGCGTCCGGGACAGGGCCTACGAGCAGTACTTC	CASSVRDRAYEQYF
TRBV6-6	TRBD1	TRBJ1-1	-	14	TGTGCCAGCAGTCGTCCTCCGACAGGGGAGGAAGCTTTCTTT	CASSRPPTGEEAFF
TRBV15	TRBD1	TRBJ2-2	-	15	TGTGCCACCAGCAGGGGGACAGCGAACACCGGGGAGCTGTTTTTT	CATSRGTANTGELFF
TRBV27	TRBD2	TRBJ2-2	-	11	TGTGCCAGCACGGGGGGCGGGGAGCTGTTTTTT	CASTGGGELFF
TRBV9	TRBD2	TRBJ2-3	-	14	TGTGCCAGCAGCGCAGCGGGAGTCGCAGATACGCAGTATTTT	CASSAAGVADTQYF
TRBV7-9	TRBD2	TRBJ2-5	-	17	TGTGCCAGCAGCTCGGGACTAGCGGGGGGGCTACGCGAGACCCAGTACTTC	CASSSGLAGGLRETQYF
TRBV5-8	TRBD1	TRBJ2-2	-	14	TGTGCCAGCAGCGATCAGGGGGCGCGATGGGAGCTGTTTTTT	CASSDQGARWELFF
TRBV5-1	-	TRBJ1-1	-	13	TGCGCCAGCAGCTTGGGGGGCAACACTGAAGCTTTCTTT	CASSLGGNTEAFF
TRBV25-1	-	TRBJ1-2	-	15	TGTGCCAGCAGTCGTCTGGGGGGGGAGAGGAATGGCTACACCTTC	CASSRLGGERNGYTF
TRBV6-5	-	TRBJ2-5	-	14	TGTGCCAGCAGTTACATTGGGGCAGGAGAGACCCAGTACTTC	CASSYIGAGETQYF
TRBV19	-	TRBJ1-1	-	14	TGTGCCAGTAGTATCGGACAGTATAACACTGAAGCTTTCTTT	CASSIGQYNTEAFF
TRBV7-9	TRBD1	TRBJ1-4	-	15	TGTGCCAGCAGCACCACGGGACAGCTTAATGAAAAACTGTTTTTT	CASSTTGQLNEKLFF
TRBV18	TRBD2	TRBJ2-7	-	17	TGTGCCAGCTCACCACTTTTCCGGGGGGGTCACTCCTACGAGCAGTACTTC	CASSPLFRGGHSYEQYF
TRBV18	-	TRBJ2-7	-	13	TGTGCCAGCTCACCACCTAATCCCTACGAGCAGTACTTC	CASSPPNPYEQYF
TRBV10-3	-	TRBJ2-1	-	12	TGTGCCATCAGAAACTACTACAATGAGCAGTTCTTC	CAIRNYYNEQFF
TRBV6-5	TRBD1	TRBJ2-7	-	16	TGTGCCAGCAGTTACGATTTGACAGGGAGCTCCTACGAGCAGTACTTC	CASSYDLTGSSYEQYF
TRBV18	-	TRBJ2-3	-	15	TGTGCCAGCTCACCACAGGGGCTCGGCACAGATACGCAGTATTTT	CASSPQGLGTDTQYF
TRBV18	TRBD1	TRBJ2-5	-	15	TGTGCCAGCTCAATCAACAGGGGGTACCAAGAGACCCAGTACTTC	CASSINRGYQETQYF
TRBV7-9	-	TRBJ1-2	-	13	TGTGCCAGCGGACTGACAGGAGGATATGGCTACACCTTC	CASGLTGGYGYTF
TRBV2	-	TRBJ1-1	-	13	TGTGCCAGCAGTACAGTCATGAACACTGAAGCTTTCTTT	CASSTVMNTEAFF
TRBV15	TRBD1	TRBJ2-1	medium-sized	15	TGTGCCACCAGCAGAGGGGACAGGGACTACAATGAGCAGTTCTTC	CATSRGDRDYNEQFF
TRBV7-9	TRBD1	TRBJ1-2	-	15	TGTGCCAGCAGCTTACTTTCCGGGACAGGGGAAGGCTACACCTTC	CASSLLSGTGEGYTF
TRBV11-3	TRBD1	TRBJ1-1	-	18	TGTGCCAGCAGCTCCCGGGACAGGGGCCTCATATGGGTCACTGAAGCTTTCTTT	CASSSRDRGLIWVTEAFF
TRBV5-1	-	TRBJ1-4	-	14	TGCGCCAGCAGCTTGGTCCCAGGGAATGAAAAACTGTTTTTT	CASSLVPGNEKLFF
TRBV29-1	-	TRBJ1-1	-	14	TGCAGCGTTGAAGGTCTTCGAGAAGACACTGAAGCTTTCTTT	CSVEGLREDTEAFF
TRBV18	TRBD1	TRBJ1-5	-	15	TGTGCCAGCTCACCCCCGGGACAGGGGAATCAGCCCCAGCATTTT	CASSPPGQGNQPQHF
TRBV19	-	TRBJ1-3	-	15	TGTGCCAGTAGTATAGATCTGGCCTCTGGAAACACCATATATTTT	CASSIDLASGNTIYF
TRBV18	-	TRBJ2-7	-	13	TGTGCCAGCTCCCAAGTCCAGGGTTACGAGCAGTACTTC	CASSQVQGYEQYF
TRBV25-1	-	TRBJ2-7	-	15	TGTGCCAGCAGTGAAGTAGGGGCGTCCTCCTACGAGCAGTACTTC	CASSEVGASSYEQYF
TRBV18	-	TRBJ2-6	-	17	TGTGCCAGCTCACCACAGAGTCTAGTTTCTGGGGCCAACGTCCTGACTTTC	CASSPQSLVSGANVLTF
TRBV9	-	TRBJ1-2	-	16	TGTGCCAGCACCACCCTCAAGGGACATTCGGTCCATGGCTACACCTTC	CASTTLKGHSVHGYTF
TRBV5-1	TRBD1	TRBJ1-2	-	16	TGCGCCAGCAGCGACGGGACAGAATCATTCTCCTATGGCTACACCTTC	CASSDGTESFSYGYTF
TRBV9	-	TRBJ2-3	-	15	TGTGCCAGCAGCCTTCAGGGGTGGATCACAGATACGCAGTATTTT	CASSLQGWITDTQYF
TRBV7-3	-	TRBJ2-3	-	14	TGTGCCAGCAGCTTTGGCGGTTTCACAGATACGCAGTATTTT	CASSFGGFTDTQYF
TRBV9	TRBD2	TRBJ2-1	-	15	TGTGCCAGCAGCCCAGAGGGCGGGAGATGGAATGAGCAGTTCTTC	CASSPEGGRWNEQFF
TRBV29-1	TRBD2	TRBJ2-5	-	13	TGCAGCGTTGGGTCTAGCGGGGGAGAGACCCAGTACTTC	CSVGSSGGETQYF
TRBV27	TRBD1	TRBJ2-7	-	16	TGTGCCAGCAGTTTGGGACCGGGACAGGGTACCTACGAGCAGTACTTC	CASSLGPGQGTYEQYF